This paragraph covers one TCR beta chain sequence. The germline V gene has CDR1 MNHEY and CDR2 SMNVEV (reference sequence). This CDR3 has 16 amino acids. Unmatched junction bases numbered 12, after V lost 6 bases and J lost 4 bases. The sample comes from a study of cytomegalovirus exposure and HLA in healthy donors. Primers included in the PCR were 60 Vbeta and 13 Jbeta primers. The protocol was immunoSEQ multiplex PCR, while the TCRdb copy is restricted to in-frame clones and leaves out a portion. In the table there are about 91,000 clones, roughly 76% of which are singletons. The receptor comes from a female donor in good health and CMV-seronegative. The V and J genes are TRBV27 and TRBJ2-5, with 9 bases fitting TRBD1. Sequencing was performed on PBMCs. CDR3 amino acids: CASRITGGARSETQYF. Written as DNA, the CDR3 is TGTGCCAGCAGGATTACAGGGGGCGCGAGGTCAGAGACCCAGTACTTC.